This TCR beta chain was retrieved from a study of cytomegalovirus exposure and HLA in healthy donors. Trimming cost V 10 bases and J 10 bases; bases outside gene matches: 19. The CDR3 runs 15 residues. In germline, CDR1 is MNHEY, CDR2 SMNVEV (reference sequence). The PCR ran on 60 Vbeta and 13 Jbeta primers. Clones were sequenced by immunoSEQ multiplex PCR, and TCRdb holds only the in-frame ones, with some missing. The sample has 140,000 or so clones; 60% to 80% are singletons. The chain joins TRBV27 to TRBJ2-1; 7 bases fit TRBD1. Sequencing input: PBMCs. The sequence came from a woman in her 30s in good health and CMV-seronegative. CDR3 bases: TGTGCCACCCTTCCAACAGGGGAGAATATTGCGGAGCAGTTCTTC. Protein sequence: CATLPTGENIAEQFF.